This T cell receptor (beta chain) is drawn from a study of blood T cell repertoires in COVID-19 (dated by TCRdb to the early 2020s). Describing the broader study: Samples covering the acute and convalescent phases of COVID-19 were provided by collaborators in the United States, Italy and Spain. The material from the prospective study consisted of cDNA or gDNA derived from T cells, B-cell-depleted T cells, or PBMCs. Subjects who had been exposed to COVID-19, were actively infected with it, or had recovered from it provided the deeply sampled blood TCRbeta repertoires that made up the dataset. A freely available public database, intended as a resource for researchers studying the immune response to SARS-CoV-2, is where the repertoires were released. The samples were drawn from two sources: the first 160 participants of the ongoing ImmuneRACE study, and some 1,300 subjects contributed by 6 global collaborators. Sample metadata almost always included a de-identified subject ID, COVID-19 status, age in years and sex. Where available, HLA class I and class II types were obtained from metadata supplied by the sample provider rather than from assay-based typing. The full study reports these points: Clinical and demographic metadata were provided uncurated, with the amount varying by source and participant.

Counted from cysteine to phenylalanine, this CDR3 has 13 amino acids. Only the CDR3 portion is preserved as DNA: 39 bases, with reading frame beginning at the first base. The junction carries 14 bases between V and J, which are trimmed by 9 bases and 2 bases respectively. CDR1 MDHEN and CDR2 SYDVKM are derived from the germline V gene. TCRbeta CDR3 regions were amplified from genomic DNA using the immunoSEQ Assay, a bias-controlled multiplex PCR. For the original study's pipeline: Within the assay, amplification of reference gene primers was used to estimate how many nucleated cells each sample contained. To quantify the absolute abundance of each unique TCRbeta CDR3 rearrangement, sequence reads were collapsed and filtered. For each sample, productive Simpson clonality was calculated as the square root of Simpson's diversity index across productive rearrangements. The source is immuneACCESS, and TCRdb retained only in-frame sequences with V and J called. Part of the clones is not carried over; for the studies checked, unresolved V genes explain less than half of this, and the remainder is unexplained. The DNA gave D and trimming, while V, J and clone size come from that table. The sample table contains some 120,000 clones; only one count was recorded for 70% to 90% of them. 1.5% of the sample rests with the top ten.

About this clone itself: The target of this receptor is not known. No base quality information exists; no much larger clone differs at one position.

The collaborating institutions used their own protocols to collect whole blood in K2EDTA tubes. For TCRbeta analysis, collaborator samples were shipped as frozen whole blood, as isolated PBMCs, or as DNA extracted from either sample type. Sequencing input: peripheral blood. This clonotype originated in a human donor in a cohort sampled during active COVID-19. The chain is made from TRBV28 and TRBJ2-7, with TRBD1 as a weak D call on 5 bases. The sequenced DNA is TGTGCCAGTTCGTATCAGGGTACCTACGAGCAGTACTTC. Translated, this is CASSYQGTYEQYF.